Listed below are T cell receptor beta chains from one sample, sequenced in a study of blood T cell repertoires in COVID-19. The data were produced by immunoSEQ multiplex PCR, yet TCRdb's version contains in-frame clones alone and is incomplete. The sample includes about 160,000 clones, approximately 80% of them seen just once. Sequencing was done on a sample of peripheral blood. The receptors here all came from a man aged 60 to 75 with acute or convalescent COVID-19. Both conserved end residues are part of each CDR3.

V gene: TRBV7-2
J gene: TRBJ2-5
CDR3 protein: CASSLAGGRETQYF

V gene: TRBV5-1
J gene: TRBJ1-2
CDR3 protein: CASSPGIGYTF

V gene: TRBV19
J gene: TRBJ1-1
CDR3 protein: CASSKTGEMTRAEAFF

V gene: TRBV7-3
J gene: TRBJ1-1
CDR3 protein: CASSLTSGSTEAFF

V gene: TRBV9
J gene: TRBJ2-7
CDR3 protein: CASSGDSYEQYF

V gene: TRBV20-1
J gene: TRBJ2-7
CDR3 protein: CSASGGDRGYEQYF

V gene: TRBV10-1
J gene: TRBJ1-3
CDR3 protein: CASSPGGSGNTIYF

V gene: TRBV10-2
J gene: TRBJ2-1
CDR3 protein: CASRALSGGLYNEQFF

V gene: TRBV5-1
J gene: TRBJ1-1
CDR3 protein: CASSFRVNTEAFF

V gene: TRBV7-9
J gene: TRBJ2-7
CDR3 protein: CASSSLRASRAYEQYF

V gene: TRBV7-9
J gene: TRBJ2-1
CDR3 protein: CASSWEGDEQFF

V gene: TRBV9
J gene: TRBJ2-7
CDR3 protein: CASSAGTGSLEQYF

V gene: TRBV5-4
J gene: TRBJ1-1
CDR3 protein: CASTTRSNTEAFF

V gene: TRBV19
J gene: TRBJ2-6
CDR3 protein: CASSITSSGANVLTF

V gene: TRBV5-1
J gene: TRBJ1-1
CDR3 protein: CASSLERGNTEAFF

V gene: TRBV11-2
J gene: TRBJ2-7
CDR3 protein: CASSLGETYEQYF

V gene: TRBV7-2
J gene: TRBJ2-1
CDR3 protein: CASSSRSGGASYNEQFF

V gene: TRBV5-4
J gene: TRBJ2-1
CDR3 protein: CASSLVASSRNEQFF

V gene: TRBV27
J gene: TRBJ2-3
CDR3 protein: CASSLSGGGAVDTQYF

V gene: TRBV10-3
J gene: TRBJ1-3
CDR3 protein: CAISALRQGSESGNTIYF

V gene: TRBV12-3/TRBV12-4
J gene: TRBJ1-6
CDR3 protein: CAIGQGKSPLHF

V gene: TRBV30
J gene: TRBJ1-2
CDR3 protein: CAWSVGGDRDYTF

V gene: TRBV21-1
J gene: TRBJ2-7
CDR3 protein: CASSNPGQGTHEQYF

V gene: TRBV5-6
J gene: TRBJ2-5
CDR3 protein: CASSLAGVQETQYF

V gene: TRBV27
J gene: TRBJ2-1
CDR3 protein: CASSTTGTNEQFF

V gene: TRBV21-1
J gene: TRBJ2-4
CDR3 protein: CASSKEGGSDLAKNIQYF

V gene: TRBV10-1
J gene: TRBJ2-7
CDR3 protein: CASSEYLGGEQYF